The present T cell receptor beta chain was sequenced within a study of T cell repertoires in cytomegalovirus infection. Study overall: Both a matching HLA type and CMV infection were indicated by public TCR beta signatures.

Germline V gives CDR1 MGHRA, CDR2 YSYEKL. V was pared by 4 bases and J by 7 bases, with 13 bases between. This CDR3 is 13 amino acids long. Overall study results and limits: CMV-specific TCR beta clonotypes restricted by HLA-C dominated the ex vivo response. Accumulated public TCR beta family frequency recognized individuals carrying CMV together with the relevant HLA.

Each CDR3 protein is one row after TCRdb ran MiXCR on the reads. This sample yields 60,000 to 75,000 distinct CDR3 sequences, of which approximately 24% are seen a single time; under 85% belongs to the top ten. This clonotype was observed a handful of times. Its antigen is still unknown. The rearrangement joins TRBV4-1 to TRBJ1-2; tentatively, D is TRBD1 (6 bases). The TCR originated in a human donor in good health (CMV status not recorded). Some clones in this sample may be carry-over from other donors' samples. Sample: PBMCs, sequenced either directly or after in vitro stimulation (not recorded which). The CDR3 reads CASSPRFRGGYTF. The CDR3 coding sequence is TGCGCCAGCAGCCCCCGGTTCAGGGGTGGCTACACCTTC.